A single sample gave rise to the 30 T cell receptor beta chains below, sequenced in a study of OX40 agonist ivuxolimab in advanced cancers. Measured with immunoSEQ multiplex PCR; TCRdb has only the in-frame clones, and not every one. The table has around 62,000 clones, roughly 90% seen once. The sequenced sample was CD4+ or CD8+ T cells sorted from blood, obtained in a trial of the OX40 agonist ivuxolimab. The source is an adult with an advanced solid tumor such as melanoma, head and neck, liver or kidney cancer.

The rearrangement uses TRBV7-2 and TRBJ2-1; 8 bases are shared with TRBD1. Germline V gene data show CDR1 as SGHTA and CDR2 as FQGNSA. The CDR3 extends over 14 amino acids. With V trimmed by 6 bases and J by 4 bases, 5 bases remained unmatched. CDR3 in amino acids: CASSPGQEYNEQFF. In nucleotides, the CDR3 is TGTGCCAGCAGTCCGGGACAGGAATACAATGAGCAGTTCTTC.

The V gene is TRBV19, the J gene TRBJ2-3; 9 bases are a match to TRBD2. After removal of 5 bases from V and 3 bases from J, the junction contained 6 bases not matched to a gene. Germline assignment: CDR1 LNHDA and CDR2 SQIVND (reference sequence). The CDR3 contains 15 residues. CDR3 sequence (DNA): TGTGCCAGTAGTGGGAGCCTAGCGGGAACAGATACGCAGTATTTT. Amino acid sequence: CASSGSLAGTDTQYF.

The V call is TRBV2, the J call TRBJ1-5; D is unresolved. Trimming shortened V by 0 bases and J by 0 bases, and 9 bases separated the two germline ends. Germline CDR1 and CDR2: SNHLY and FYNNEI. This CDR3 spans 16 amino acids. The CDR3 reads CASSEALTDSNQPQHF. CDR3 bases: TGTGCCAGCAGTGAAGCGCTAACAGATAGCAATCAGCCCCAGCATTTT. The whole variable domain, remainder taken from reference TRBV2 and TRBJ1-5, is EPEVTQTPSHQVTQMGQEVILRCVPISNHLYFYWYRQILGQKVEFLVSFYNNEISEKSEIFDDQFSVERPDGSNFTLKIRSTKLEDSAMYFCASSEALTDSNQPQHFGDGTRLSIL.

The rearrangement joins TRBV7-2 to TRBJ2-5; no definite D call. CDR3 length equals 14 residues. The germline V gene has CDR1 SGHTA and CDR2 FQGNSA. Trimming pared 1 base from V and 5 bases from J, leaving 11 bases between. The CDR3 sequence: CASSLGVGMETQYF. CDR3 DNA: TGTGCCAGCAGCTTAGGTGTAGGGATGGAGACCCAGTACTTC. Full variable domain (outside the CDR3, taken from reference TRBV7-2 and TRBJ2-5): GAGVSQSPSNKVTEKGKDVELRCDPISGHTALYWYRQSLGQGLEFLIYFQGNSAPDKSGLPSDRFSAERTGGSVSTLTIQRTQQEDSAVYLCASSLGVGMETQYFGPGTRLLVL.

The rearrangement links TRBV11-3 to TRBJ1-4; a possible D gene is TRBD1 (5 bases). The CDR3 is 15 residues long. CDR1 and CDR2 (germline): SGHNT, YENEEA. The V end was cut by 5 bases, the J end by 0 bases, with 10 bases between. CDR3 protein: CASSLGTATNEKLFF. The CDR3 coding sequence is TGTGCCAGCAGCCTCGGGACGGCAACTAATGAAAAACTGTTTTTT. The full variable domain, rest sourced from reference TRBV11-3 and TRBJ1-4, is EAGVVQSPRYKIIEKKQPVAFWCNPISGHNTLYWYLQNLGQGPELLIRYENEEAVDDSQLPKDRFSAERLKGVDSTLKIQPAELGDSAVYLCASSLGTATNEKLFFGSGTQLSVL.

The chain recombines TRBV9 with TRBJ2-3; perhaps D is TRBD1 or TRBD2 (5 bases each). The V gene lost 0 bases and the J gene lost 0 bases, with 8 bases spanning the gap. CDR1 and CDR2 from the germline V gene are SGDLS and YYNGEE. This CDR3 spans 15 amino acids. CDR3 sequence reads: CASSVAGTSTDTQYF. The CDR3 DNA reads as TGTGCCAGCAGCGTAGCTGGGACCAGCACAGATACGCAGTATTTT.

The V call is TRBV4-1, the J call TRBJ2-7; a possible D gene is TRBD1 (5 bases). The length of the CDR3 is 15 residues. V was cut by 4 bases and J by 2 bases, with 15 bases left in between. Germline assignment: CDR1 MGHRA and CDR2 YSYEKL. CDR3 in DNA: TGCGCCAGCAGCCCAGGGTCTAGAAACACCTACGAGCAGTACTTC. Protein sequence: CASSPGSRNTYEQYF.

J is TRBJ2-1 and V is TRBV12-5; 7 bases are shared with TRBD1. With V trimmed by 2 bases and J by 5 bases, 3 bases remained unmatched. Germline assignment: CDR1 LGHNT and CDR2 FRNRAP. This CDR3 is 14 amino acids long. This CDR3 reads CASGLTTGNNEQFF. In DNA form, the CDR3 reads TGTGCTAGTGGTTTGACGACAGGGAACAATGAGCAGTTCTTC.

This chain uses TRBV14 with TRBJ1-2; no clear D. This CDR3 comprises 15 residues. Germline CDR1 reads SGHDN; CDR2 reads FVKESK. Deletions cut 1 base from V and 4 bases from J, with 13 bases between. The CDR3: CASSQGTAFFYGYTF. In DNA, the CDR3 is TGTGCCAGCAGCCAAGGGACGGCTTTTTTCTATGGCTACACCTTC.

The rearrangement links TRBV7-8 to TRBJ2-3, with D perhaps being TRBD1 or TRBD2 (7 bases each). Germline CDR1 and CDR2: SGHVS and FQNEAQ. Trimming cost V 3 bases and J 6 bases, with 10 bases left between them. The CDR3 loop spans 13 amino acids. The CDR3 DNA sequence: TGTGCCAGCAGCTTCCAGGGGGGGGATACGCAGTATTTT. This codes for CASSFQGGDTQYF.

The V call is TRBV6-1, the J call TRBJ2-7; weak D call: TRBD2 (6 bases). The CDR3 has 14 residues. With 8 bases removed from V and 5 bases from J, the gap between germline ends came to 19 bases. Looked up from germline, CDR1 is MNHNS and CDR2 is SASEGT. The CDR3 region has the DNA TGTGCCAGCTCACGATCGGAGGGGTTCAACGAGCAGTACTTC. Translation: CASSRSEGFNEQYF.

This CDR3 reads CASSLWSSRETQYF. The CDR3 nucleotides are TGTGCCAGCAGCTTGTGGTCTAGCCGGGAGACCCAGTACTTC. V and J are TRBV5-4 and TRBJ2-5, with TRBD2 as a possible D gene (5 bases). Per germline, CDR1 SGHNT and CDR2 YYREEE (reference sequence). The CDR3 runs 14 residues. V was pared by 1 base and J by 5 bases, with 12 bases between.

The chain recombines TRBV14 with TRBJ2-1, with 10 bases matching TRBD2. With 6 bases clipped from V and 4 bases from J, the junction kept 3 bases outside the gene matches. The germline gives CDR1 SGHDN, CDR2 FVKESK. This CDR3 has 14 amino acids. The CDR3 region is CASSLAGEYNEQFF. The CDR3 bases are TGTGCCAGCAGTCTAGCGGGAGAGTACAATGAGCAGTTCTTC.

The rearrangement links TRBV5-8 to TRBJ1-3; D is unresolved. Germline loops: CDR1 SGHTS, CDR2 YDEGEE. The length of the CDR3 is 14 residues. Trimming shortened V by 1 base and J by 0 bases, and 5 bases separated the two germline ends. CDR3 region: CASSLSASGNTIYF. As DNA, the CDR3 is TGTGCCAGCAGCTTGTCGGCCTCTGGAAACACCATATATTTT.

The V gene is TRBV7-9, the J gene TRBJ2-5, with 12 bases lining up with TRBD1. Germline trimming cut 4 bases from V and 5 bases from J; bases unmatched to any gene: 5. The germline V gene encodes CDR1 SEHNR and CDR2 FQNEAQ (reference sequence). This CDR3 comprises 15 residues. The CDR3 here is CASSWDRGRWETQYF. The CDR3, as DNA: TGTGCCAGCAGCTGGGACAGGGGGCGGTGGGAGACCCAGTACTTC.

The V call is TRBV5-4, the J call TRBJ2-7; D remains ambiguous. There are 13 residues in the CDR3. CDR1 is SGHNT, CDR2 YYREEE, per germline (reference sequence). V lost 4 bases, J lost 5 bases, and 13 bases lay in between. CDR3 in DNA: TGTGCCAGCAGCACCATGCTGGACGACGAGCAGTACTTC. Translating it yields CASSTMLDDEQYF.

The sample holds one count of this clone. The gene calls are TRBV5-1 and TRBJ2-3; 9 bases are shared with TRBD2. The CDR3 sequence is 15 residues long. The germline gives CDR1 SGHRS, CDR2 YFSETQ. V lost 2 bases to trimming and J lost 6 bases; unmatched junction nucleotides: 7. CDR3 protein: CASSFGSGRGDTQYF. The CDR3 region has the DNA TGCGCCAGCAGCTTCGGTAGCGGGAGAGGGGATACGCAGTATTTT.

CDR3 sequence: CASSPPPSGLAGLNTGELFF. DNA of the CDR3: TGTGCCAGCTCACCACCCCCCTCGGGACTAGCGGGCCTGAACACCGGGGAGCTGTTTTTT. This chain uses TRBV18 with TRBJ2-2; 12 bases match TRBD2. Trimming took 0 bases from V and 1 from J; bases not matched to a gene: 9. The CDR3 is 20 amino acids. Germline CDR1 reads KGHSH; CDR2 reads LQKENI.

The chain links TRBV15 to TRBJ2-3; 7 bases fit TRBD2. The CDR3 has 13 residues. Trimming at V came to 0 bases and at J to 11 bases, leaving 5 bases not matched to a gene. Germline loops: CDR1 LNHNV, CDR2 YYDKDF (reference sequence). DNA for the CDR3: TGTGCCACCAGCAGAGACCTGGAGCGGGAGCAGTATTTT. The encoded protein is CATSRDLEREQYF.

This clone was detected a few times. This chain connects TRBV15 to TRBJ2-5; D is unclear. Trimming took off 0 bases at V and 7 bases at J, with 18 bases between the two ends. The CDR3 totals 16 residues. CDR1 is LNHNV, CDR2 YYDKDF, per germline (reference sequence). The CDR3 DNA follows: TGTGCCACCAGCAGAGATCAGGTGCAGATCGGAGCGACCCAGTACTTC. Translation: CATSRDQVQIGATQYF.

The J gene is TRBJ2-7, the V gene TRBV5-1; 8 nucleotides agree with TRBD1. From germline, CDR1 is SGHRS and CDR2 YFSETQ. This CDR3 spans 15 amino acids. Trimming took 4 bases from V and 0 from J; bases not matched to a gene: 6. The CDR3 is CASSPKTGDSYEQYF. In DNA form, the CDR3 reads TGCGCCAGCAGCCCGAAGACAGGGGACTCCTACGAGCAGTACTTC.

The rearrangement links TRBV7-3 to TRBJ2-3; possible D gene TRBD2, 5 bases. Germline V CDR1 and CDR2: SGHTA, FQGTGA. V lost 3 bases and J lost 5, with 15 bases in between. CDR3 size: 15 residues. This chain's CDR3 is CASSFRGSAGDTQYF. CDR3 sequence (DNA): TGTGCCAGCAGCTTCCGCGGTTCGGCGGGAGATACGCAGTATTTT.

This sequence joins TRBV28 and TRBJ2-4, with a tentative D call TRBD2 (5 bases). The CDR3 is 16 amino acids. Germline V CDR1 and CDR2: MDHEN, SYDVKM. V was cut by 5 bases and J by 7 bases, with 21 bases left in between. In DNA form, the CDR3 reads TGTGCCAGCAGTCGAACCGGCGAGGGCACGGCGAACATTCAGTACTTC. Its translation: CASSRTGEGTANIQYF.

V is TRBV6-5 and J is TRBJ1-1, with D perhaps TRBD1 (5 bases). V dropped 10 bases and J dropped 5 bases, with 20 bases sitting between them. This CDR3 is built from 14 residues. Germline values: CDR1 MNHEY, CDR2 SVGAGI. The CDR3 DNA reads as TGTGCCACTAAACGGGGCGCCCCTTCAACTGAAGCTTTCTTT. Its translation is CATKRGAPSTEAFF.

The gene calls are TRBV28 and TRBJ1-1; 7 bases are a match to TRBD1. Germline CDR1 and CDR2: MDHEN and SYDVKM. J gave up 2 bases and V 5 bases, and 8 bases lay outside the gene matches. The CDR3 runs 15 residues. Here the CDR3 DNA reads TGTGCCAGCAGTCCGGCGGACAGGTACAACACTGAAGCTTTCTTT. Translation: CASSPADRYNTEAFF.

The chain employs TRBV4-3 and TRBJ2-5; 7 positions agree with TRBD2. V lost 4 bases, J lost 5 bases, and 4 bases stayed unmatched. The CDR3 length is 13 residues. Germline V gene data show CDR1 as LGHNA and CDR2 as YSLEER. CDR3: CASSPQGGETQYF. The DNA for the CDR3 is TGCGCCAGCAGCCCCCAGGGAGGGGAGACCCAGTACTTC.

The rearrangement joins TRBV6-5 to TRBJ1-1, with D possibly matching TRBD1 (6 bases). The V gene's germline CDR1 is MNHEY and CDR2 SVGAGI. Trimming left V 5 bases short and J 1 base short, with 11 bases between. This CDR3 has 14 amino acids. The CDR3 loop reads CASSLRGQNTEAFF. CDR3 nucleotides: TGTGCCAGCAGTCTCAGGGGACAGAACACTGAAGCTTTCTTT.

The chain links TRBV5-4 to TRBJ2-1, with TRBD2 matching 12 bases. From germline, CDR1 is SGHNT and CDR2 YYREEE (reference sequence). The CDR3 is made up of 15 amino acids. Trimming cost V 4 bases and J 6 bases; bases outside gene matches: 5. For the CDR3, the DNA is TGTGCCAGCAGCGATCCTAGCGGGAGGGCCAATGAGCAGTTCTTC. Translating gives CASSDPSGRANEQFF.

This clone occurred many times. The genes are TRBV4-1 and TRBJ1-5; D is possibly TRBD1 (5 bases). V was trimmed by 0 bases and J by 3 bases, leaving 9 bases between them. This CDR3 contains 15 residues. In germline, CDR1 is MGHRA, CDR2 YSYEKL. The CDR3 bases are TGCGCCAGCAGCCAAGATCTCAGGGCCAATCAGCCCCAGCATTTT. Encoded protein: CASSQDLRANQPQHF.

The rearrangement joins TRBV7-2 to TRBJ2-2; D remains ambiguous. Looked up from germline, CDR1 is SGHTA and CDR2 is FQGNSA. Between the trimmed V and J ends, which lost 5 bases and 1 base, there was a span of 8 bases. The CDR3 is made up of 14 amino acids. The DNA of the CDR3 is TGTGCCAGCAGCCTCCTTGGGAACACCGGGGAGCTGTTTTTT. It encodes CASSLLGNTGELFF.